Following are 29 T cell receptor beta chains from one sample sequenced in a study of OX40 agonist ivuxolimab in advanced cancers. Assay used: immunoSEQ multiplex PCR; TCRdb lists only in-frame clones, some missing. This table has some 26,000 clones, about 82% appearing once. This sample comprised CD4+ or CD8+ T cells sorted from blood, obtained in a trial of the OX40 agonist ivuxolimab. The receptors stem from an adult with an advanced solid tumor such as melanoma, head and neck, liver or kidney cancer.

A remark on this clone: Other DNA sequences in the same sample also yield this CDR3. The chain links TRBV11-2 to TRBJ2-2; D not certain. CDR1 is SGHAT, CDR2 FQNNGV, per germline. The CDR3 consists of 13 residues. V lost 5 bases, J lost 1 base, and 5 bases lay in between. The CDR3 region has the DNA TGTGCCAGCAGCCCGGAGAACACCGGGGAGCTGTTTTTT. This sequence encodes CASSPENTGELFF.

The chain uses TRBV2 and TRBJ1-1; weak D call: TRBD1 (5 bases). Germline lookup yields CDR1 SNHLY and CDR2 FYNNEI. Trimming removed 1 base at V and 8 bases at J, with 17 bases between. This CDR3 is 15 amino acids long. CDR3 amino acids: CASSEEGEAEGEAFF. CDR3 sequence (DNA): TGTGCCAGCAGTGAAGAAGGGGAGGCCGAGGGGGAAGCTTTCTTT.

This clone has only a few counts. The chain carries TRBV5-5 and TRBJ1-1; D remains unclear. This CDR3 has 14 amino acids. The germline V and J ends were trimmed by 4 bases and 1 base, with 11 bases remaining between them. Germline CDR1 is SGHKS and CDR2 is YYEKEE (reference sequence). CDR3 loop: CASSPRTGNTEAFF. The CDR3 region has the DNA TGTGCCAGCAGCCCCCGGACGGGGAACACTGAAGCTTTCTTT.

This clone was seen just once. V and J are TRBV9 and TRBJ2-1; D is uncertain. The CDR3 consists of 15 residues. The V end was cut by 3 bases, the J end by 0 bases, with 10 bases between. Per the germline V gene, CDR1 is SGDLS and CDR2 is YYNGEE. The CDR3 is CASSATSSSYNEQFF. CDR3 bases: TGTGCCAGCAGCGCCACTTCGAGCTCCTACAATGAGCAGTTCTTC.

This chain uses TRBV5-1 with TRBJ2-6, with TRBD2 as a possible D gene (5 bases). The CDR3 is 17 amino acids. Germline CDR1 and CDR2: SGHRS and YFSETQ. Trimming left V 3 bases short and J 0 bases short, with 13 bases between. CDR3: CASSSPGYYSGANVLTF. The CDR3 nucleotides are TGCGCCAGCAGCTCCCCGGGGTACTACTCTGGGGCCAACGTCCTGACTTTC. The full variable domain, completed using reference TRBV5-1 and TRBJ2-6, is KAGVTQTPRYLIKTRGQQVTLSCSPISGHRSVSWYQQTPGQGLQFLFEYFSETQRNKGNFPGRFSGRQFSNSRSEMNVSTLELGDSALYLCASSSPGYYSGANVLTFGAGSRLTVL.

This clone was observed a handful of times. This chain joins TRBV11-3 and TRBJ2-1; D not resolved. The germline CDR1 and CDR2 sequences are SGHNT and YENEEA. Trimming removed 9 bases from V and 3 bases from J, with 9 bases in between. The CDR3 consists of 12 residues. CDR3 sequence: CASRTYYNEQFF. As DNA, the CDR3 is TGTGCCAGTCGCACTTACTACAATGAGCAGTTCTTC.

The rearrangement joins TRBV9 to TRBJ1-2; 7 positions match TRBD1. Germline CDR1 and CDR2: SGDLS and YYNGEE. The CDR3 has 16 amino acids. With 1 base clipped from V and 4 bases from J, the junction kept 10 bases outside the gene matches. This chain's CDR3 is CASSVPTGAATYGYTF. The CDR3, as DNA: TGTGCCAGCAGCGTACCTACAGGGGCGGCAACCTATGGCTACACCTTC.

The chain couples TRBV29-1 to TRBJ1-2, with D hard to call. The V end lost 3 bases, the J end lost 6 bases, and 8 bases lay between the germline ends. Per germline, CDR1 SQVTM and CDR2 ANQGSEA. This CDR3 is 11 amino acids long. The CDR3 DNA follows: TGCAGCGTTGAGGAGGGTAATGGCTACACCTTC. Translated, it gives CSVEEGNGYTF.

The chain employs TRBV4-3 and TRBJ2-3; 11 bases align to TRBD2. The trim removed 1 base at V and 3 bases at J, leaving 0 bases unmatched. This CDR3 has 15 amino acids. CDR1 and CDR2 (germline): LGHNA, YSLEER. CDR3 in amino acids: CASSQGLAGTDTQYF. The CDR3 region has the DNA TGCGCCAGCAGCCAAGGACTAGCGGGGACAGATACGCAGTATTTT.

The chain's CDR3 is CASSGHLAGATDTQYF. The CDR3 DNA reads as TGTGCCAGCAGCGGACACCTGGCGGGAGCAACAGATACGCAGTATTTT. This chain connects TRBV9 to TRBJ2-3, with 7 bases aligning to TRBD2. The trim removed 3 bases at V and 3 bases at J, leaving 10 bases unmatched. Germline loops: CDR1 SGDLS, CDR2 YYNGEE. The CDR3 is 16 residues long.

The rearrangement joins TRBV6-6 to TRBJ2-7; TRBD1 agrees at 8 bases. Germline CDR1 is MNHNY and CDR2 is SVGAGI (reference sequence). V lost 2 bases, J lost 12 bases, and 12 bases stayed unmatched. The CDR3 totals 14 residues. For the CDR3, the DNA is TGTGCCAGCAGTTACACTTCACGACAGGGGAATCCGTACTTC. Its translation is CASSYTSRQGNPYF.

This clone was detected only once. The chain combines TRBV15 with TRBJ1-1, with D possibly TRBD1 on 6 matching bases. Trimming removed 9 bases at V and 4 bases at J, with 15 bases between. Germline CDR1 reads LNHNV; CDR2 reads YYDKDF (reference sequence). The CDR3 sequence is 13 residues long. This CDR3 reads CATSQKGGTEAFF. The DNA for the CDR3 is TGTGCCACTTCTCAAAAGGGGGGCACTGAAGCTTTCTTT.

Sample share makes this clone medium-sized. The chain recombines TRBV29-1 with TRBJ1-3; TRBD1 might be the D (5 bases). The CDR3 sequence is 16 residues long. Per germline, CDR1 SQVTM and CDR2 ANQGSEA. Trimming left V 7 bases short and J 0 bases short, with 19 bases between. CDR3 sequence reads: CSAIGVQDRSGNTIYF. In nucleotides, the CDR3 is TGCAGCGCCATAGGTGTACAGGACCGCTCTGGAAACACCATATATTTT.

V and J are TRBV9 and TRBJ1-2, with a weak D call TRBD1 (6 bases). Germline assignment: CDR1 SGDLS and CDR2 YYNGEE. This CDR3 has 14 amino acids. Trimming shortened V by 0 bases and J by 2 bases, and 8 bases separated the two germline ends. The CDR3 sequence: CASSVDGTNYGYTF. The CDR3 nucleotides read TGTGCCAGCAGCGTAGACGGGACAAACTATGGCTACACCTTC.

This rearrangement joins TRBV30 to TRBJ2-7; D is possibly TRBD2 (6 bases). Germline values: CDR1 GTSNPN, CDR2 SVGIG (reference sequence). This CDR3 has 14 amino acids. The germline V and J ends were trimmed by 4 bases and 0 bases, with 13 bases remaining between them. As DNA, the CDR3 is TGTGCCTGGACCTGGGCGGGGAGCTCCTACGAGCAGTACTTC. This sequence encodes CAWTWAGSSYEQYF.

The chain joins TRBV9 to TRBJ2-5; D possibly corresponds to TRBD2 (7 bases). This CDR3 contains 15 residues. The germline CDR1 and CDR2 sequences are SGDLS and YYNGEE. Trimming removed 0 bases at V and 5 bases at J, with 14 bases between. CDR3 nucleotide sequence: TGTGCCAGCAGCGTAGCGGGGGGCTTCGGGGAGACCCAGTACTTC. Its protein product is CASSVAGGFGETQYF.

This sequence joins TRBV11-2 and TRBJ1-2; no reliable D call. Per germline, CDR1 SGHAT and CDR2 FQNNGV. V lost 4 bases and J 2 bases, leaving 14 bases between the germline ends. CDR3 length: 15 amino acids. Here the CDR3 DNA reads TGTGCCAGCAGCTCCAGTCGTTATCTAAACTATGGCTACACCTTC. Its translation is CASSSSRYLNYGYTF.

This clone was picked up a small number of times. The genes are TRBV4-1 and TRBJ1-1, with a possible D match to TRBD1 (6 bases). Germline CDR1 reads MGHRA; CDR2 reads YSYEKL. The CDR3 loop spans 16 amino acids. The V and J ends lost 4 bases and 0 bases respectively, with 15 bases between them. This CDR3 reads CASSLRQDYMNTEAFF. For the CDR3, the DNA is TGCGCCAGCAGCCTAAGACAGGACTACATGAACACTGAAGCTTTCTTT.

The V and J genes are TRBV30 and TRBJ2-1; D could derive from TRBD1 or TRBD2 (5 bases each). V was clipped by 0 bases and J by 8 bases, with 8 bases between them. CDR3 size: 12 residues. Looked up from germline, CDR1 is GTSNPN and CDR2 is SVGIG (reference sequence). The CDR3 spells CAWSVVGDEQFF. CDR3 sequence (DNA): TGTGCCTGGAGTGTCGTGGGGGATGAGCAGTTCTTC.

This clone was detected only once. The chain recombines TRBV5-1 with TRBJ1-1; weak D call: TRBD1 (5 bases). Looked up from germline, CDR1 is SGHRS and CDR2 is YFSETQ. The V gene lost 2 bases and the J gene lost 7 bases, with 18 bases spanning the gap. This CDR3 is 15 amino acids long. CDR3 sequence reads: CASSLRYGGFDEAFF. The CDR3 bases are TGCGCCAGCAGCTTACGGTACGGGGGGTTCGATGAAGCTTTCTTT.

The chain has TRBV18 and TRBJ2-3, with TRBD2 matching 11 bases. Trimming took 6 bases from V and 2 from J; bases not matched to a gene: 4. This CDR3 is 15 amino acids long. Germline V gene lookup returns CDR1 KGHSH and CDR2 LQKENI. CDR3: CASSRSGGATDTQYF. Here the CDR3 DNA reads TGTGCCAGCTCGCGTAGCGGGGGGGCCACAGATACGCAGTATTTT.

The CDR3 here is CASRPPVDTGELFF. CDR3 sequence (DNA): TGTGCCAGCAGGCCACCGGTTGACACCGGGGAGCTGTTTTTT. The rearrangement uses TRBV28 and TRBJ2-2; D ambiguous. CDR1 MDHEN and CDR2 SYDVKM come from the germline V gene. The CDR3 has 14 residues. Trimming left V 6 bases short and J 3 bases short, with 11 bases between. Full variable domain (missing parts from reference TRBV28 and TRBJ2-2): DVKVTQSSRYLVKRTGEKVFLECVQDMDHENMFWYRQDPGLGLRLIYFSYDVKMKEKGDIPEGYSVSREKKERFSLILESASTNQTSMYLCASRPPVDTGELFFGEGSRLTVL.

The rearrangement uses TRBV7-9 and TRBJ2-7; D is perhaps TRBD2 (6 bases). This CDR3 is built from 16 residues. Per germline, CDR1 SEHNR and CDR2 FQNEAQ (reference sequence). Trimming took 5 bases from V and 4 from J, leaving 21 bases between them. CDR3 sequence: CASSGFRGTVAYEQYF. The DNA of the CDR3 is TGTGCCAGCAGCGGATTCCGCGGGACGGTCGCATACGAGCAGTACTTC.

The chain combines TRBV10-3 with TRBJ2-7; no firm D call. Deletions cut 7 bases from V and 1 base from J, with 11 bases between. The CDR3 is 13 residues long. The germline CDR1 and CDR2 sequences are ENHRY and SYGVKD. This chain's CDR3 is CAINLGRSYEQYF. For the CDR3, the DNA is TGTGCCATCAATTTGGGCCGATCCTACGAGCAGTACTTC.

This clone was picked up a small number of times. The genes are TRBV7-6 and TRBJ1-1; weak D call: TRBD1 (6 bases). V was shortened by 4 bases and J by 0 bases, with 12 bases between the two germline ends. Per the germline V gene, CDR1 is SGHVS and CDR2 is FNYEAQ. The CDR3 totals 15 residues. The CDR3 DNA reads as TGTGCCAGCAGCTCTCCCAGGGGAGTGAACACTGAAGCTTTCTTT. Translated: CASSSPRGVNTEAFF.

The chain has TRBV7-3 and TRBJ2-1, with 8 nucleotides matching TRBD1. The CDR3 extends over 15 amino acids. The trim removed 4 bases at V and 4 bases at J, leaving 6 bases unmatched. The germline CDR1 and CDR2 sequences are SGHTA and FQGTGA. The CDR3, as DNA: TGTGCCAGCAGCTCCAACCGGGACAGGTACAATGAGCAGTTCTTC. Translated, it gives CASSSNRDRYNEQFF.

CDR3 in amino acids: CASRGTGIKNIQYF. DNA of the CDR3: TGTGCCAGCAGGGGAACAGGGATCAAAAACATTCAGTACTTC. The chain uses TRBV28 and TRBJ2-4, with a tentative D call TRBD1 (6 bases). V lost 6 bases, J lost 3 bases, and 12 bases lay in between. The CDR3 is 14 amino acids. Germline values: CDR1 MDHEN, CDR2 SYDVKM.

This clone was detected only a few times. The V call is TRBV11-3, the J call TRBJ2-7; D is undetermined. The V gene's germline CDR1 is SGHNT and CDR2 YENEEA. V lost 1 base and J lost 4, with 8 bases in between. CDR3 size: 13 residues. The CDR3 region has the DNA TGTGCCAGCAGCTTAGTCGACCGTTACGAGCAGTACTTC. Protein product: CASSLVDRYEQYF.

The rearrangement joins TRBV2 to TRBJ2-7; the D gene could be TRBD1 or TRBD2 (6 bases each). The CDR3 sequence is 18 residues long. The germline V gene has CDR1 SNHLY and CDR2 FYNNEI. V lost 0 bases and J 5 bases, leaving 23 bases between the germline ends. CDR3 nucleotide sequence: TGTGCCAGCAGTGAAGCCCTAAGGGGGGTAAGGACAGAGGACGAGCAGTACTTC. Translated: CASSEALRGVRTEDEQYF. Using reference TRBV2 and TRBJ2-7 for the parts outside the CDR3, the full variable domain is EPEVTQTPSHQVTQMGQEVILRCVPISNHLYFYWYRQILGQKVEFLVSFYNNEISEKSEIFDDQFSVERPDGSNFTLKIRSTKLEDSAMYFCASSEALRGVRTEDEQYFGPGTRLTVT.